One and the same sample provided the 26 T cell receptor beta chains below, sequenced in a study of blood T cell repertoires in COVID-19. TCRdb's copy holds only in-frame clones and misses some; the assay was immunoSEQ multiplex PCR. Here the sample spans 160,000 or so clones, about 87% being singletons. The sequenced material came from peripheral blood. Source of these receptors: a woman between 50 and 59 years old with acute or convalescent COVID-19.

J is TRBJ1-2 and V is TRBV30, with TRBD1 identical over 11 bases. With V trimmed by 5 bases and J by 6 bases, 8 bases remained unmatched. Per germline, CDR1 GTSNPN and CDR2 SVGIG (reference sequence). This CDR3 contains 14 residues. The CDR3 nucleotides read TGTGCCTGGGCGGGACAGGGGGTTGAACATGGCTACACCTTC. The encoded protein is CAWAGQGVEHGYTF.

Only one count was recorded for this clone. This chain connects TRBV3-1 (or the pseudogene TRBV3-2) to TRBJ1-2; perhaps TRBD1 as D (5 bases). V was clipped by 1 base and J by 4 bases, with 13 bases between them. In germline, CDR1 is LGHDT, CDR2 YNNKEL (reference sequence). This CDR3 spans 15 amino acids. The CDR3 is CASSQGDWGVYGYTF. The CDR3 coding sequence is TGTGCCAGCAGCCAAGGAGATTGGGGGGTCTATGGCTACACCTTC.

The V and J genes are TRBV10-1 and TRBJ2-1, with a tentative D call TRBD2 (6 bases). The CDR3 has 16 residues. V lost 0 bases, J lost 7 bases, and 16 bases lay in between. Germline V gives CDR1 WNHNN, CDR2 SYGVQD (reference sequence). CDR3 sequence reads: CASSESGSGLLNEQFF. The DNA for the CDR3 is TGCGCCAGCAGTGAGTCGGGTAGCGGCCTTTTGAATGAGCAGTTCTTC.

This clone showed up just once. The CDR3 nucleotides read TGTGCCAGCAGCTTAGGGGCGGGGAACACAGATACGCAGTATTTT. This encodes CASSLGAGNTDTQYF. The gene calls are TRBV7-2 and TRBJ2-3; possibly TRBD2 for D (6 bases). V lost 1 base and J lost 2, with 10 bases in between. The CDR3 is made up of 15 amino acids. In germline, CDR1 is SGHTA, CDR2 FQGNSA.

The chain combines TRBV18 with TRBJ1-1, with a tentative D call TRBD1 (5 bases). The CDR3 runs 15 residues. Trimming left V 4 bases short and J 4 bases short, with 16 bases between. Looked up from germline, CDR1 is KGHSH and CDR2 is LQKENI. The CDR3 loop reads CASSLNDAGITEAFF. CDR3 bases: TGTGCCAGCTCACTAAATGATGCAGGGATCACTGAAGCTTTCTTT.

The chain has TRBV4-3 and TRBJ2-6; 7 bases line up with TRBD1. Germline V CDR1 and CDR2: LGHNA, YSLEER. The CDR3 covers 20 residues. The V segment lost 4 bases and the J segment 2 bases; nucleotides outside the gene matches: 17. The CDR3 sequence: CASSLSALGQSLTGANVLTF. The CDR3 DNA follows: TGCGCCAGCAGCCTTTCAGCGTTGGGACAGAGCCTTACTGGGGCCAACGTCCTGACTTTC.

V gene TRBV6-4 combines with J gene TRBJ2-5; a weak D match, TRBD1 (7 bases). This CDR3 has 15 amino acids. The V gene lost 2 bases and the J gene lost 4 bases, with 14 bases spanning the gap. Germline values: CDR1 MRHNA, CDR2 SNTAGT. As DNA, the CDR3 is TGTGCCAGCAGTGACGAGCACAGGGGAGGAGAGACCCAGTACTTC. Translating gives CASSDEHRGGETQYF.

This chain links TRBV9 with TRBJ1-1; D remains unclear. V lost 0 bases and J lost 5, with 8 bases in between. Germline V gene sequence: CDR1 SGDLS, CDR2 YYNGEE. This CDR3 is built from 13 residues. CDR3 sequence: CASSVETGTEAFF. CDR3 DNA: TGTGCCAGCAGCGTAGAGACGGGGACTGAAGCTTTCTTT. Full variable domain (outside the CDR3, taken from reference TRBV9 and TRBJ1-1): DSGVTQTPKHLITATGQRVTLRCSPRSGDLSVYWYQQSLDQGLQFLIQYYNGEERAKGNILERFSAQQFPDLHSELNLSSLELGDSALYFCASSVETGTEAFFGQGTRLTVV.

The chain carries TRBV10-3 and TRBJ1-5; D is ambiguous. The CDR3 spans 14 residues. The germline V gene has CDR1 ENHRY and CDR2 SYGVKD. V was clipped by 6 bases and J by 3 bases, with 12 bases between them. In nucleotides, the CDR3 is TGTGCCATCAGACCTACCGGGGACAATCAGCCCCAGCATTTT. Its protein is CAIRPTGDNQPQHF.

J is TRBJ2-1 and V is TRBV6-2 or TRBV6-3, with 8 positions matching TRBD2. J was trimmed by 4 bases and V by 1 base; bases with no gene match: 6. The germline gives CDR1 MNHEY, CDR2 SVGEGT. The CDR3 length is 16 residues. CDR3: CASSYFGTSGYNEQFF. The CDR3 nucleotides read TGTGCCAGCAGTTACTTTGGGACTAGTGGTTACAATGAGCAGTTCTTC.

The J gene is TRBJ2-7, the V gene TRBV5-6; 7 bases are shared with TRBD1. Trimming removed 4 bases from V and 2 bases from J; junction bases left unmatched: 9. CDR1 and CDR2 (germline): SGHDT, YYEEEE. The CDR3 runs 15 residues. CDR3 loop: CASSLLWDSAYEQYF. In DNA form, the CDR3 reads TGTGCCAGCAGCCTACTTTGGGACAGCGCCTACGAGCAGTACTTC.

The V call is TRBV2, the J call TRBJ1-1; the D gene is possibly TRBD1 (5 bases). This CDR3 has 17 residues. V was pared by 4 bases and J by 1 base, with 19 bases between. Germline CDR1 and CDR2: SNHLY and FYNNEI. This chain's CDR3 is CASSVGYPGSANTEAFF. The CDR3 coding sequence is TGTGCCAGCAGTGTTGGTTACCCAGGGTCCGCGAACACTGAAGCTTTCTTT.

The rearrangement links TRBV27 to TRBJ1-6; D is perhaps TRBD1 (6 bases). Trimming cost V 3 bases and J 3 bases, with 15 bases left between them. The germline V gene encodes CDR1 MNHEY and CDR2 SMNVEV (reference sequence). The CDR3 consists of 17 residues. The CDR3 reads CASSLSQGISYNSPLHF. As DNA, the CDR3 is TGTGCCAGCAGTTTGTCACAGGGAATTAGCTATAATTCACCCCTCCACTTT.

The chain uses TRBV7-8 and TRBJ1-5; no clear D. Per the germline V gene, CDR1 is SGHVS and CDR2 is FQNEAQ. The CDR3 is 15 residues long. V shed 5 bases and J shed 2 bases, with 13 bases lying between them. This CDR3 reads CASSPATAGNQPQHF. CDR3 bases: TGTGCCAGCAGCCCCGCGACTGCGGGCAATCAGCCCCAGCATTTT.

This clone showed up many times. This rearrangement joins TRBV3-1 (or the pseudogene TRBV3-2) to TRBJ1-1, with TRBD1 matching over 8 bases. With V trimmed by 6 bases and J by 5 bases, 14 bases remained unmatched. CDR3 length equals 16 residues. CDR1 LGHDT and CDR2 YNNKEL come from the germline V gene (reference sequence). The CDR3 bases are TGTGCCAGCAGTCCCGTCCGTCCCCAGGGGGCAACTGAAGCTTTCTTT. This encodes CASSPVRPQGATEAFF.

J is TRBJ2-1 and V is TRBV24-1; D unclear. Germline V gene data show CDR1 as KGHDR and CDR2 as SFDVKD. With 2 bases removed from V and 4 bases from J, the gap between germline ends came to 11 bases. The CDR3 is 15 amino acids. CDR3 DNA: TGTGCCACCAGTGATTCCCGACTCGGGTACAATGAGCAGTTCTTC. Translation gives CATSDSRLGYNEQFF.

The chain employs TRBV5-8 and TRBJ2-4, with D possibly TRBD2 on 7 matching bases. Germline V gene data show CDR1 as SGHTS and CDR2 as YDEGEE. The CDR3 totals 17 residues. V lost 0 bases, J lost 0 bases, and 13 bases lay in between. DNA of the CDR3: TGTGCCAGCAGCTTGGTGGGGGGGGGCTCAGCCAAAAACATTCAGTACTTC. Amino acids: CASSLVGGGSAKNIQYF.

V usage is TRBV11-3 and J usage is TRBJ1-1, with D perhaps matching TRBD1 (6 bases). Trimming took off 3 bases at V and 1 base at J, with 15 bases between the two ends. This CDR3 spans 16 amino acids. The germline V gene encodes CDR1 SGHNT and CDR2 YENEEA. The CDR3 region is CASSLGGPGANTEAFF. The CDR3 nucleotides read TGTGCCAGCAGCTTGGGGGGGCCAGGGGCGAACACTGAAGCTTTCTTT.

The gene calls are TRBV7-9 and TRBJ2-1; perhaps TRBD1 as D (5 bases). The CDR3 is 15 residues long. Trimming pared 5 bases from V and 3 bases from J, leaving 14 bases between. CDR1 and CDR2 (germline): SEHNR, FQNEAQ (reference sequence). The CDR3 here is CASSLEQGYYNEQFF. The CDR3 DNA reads TGTGCCAGCAGCCTCGAGCAGGGTTACTACAATGAGCAGTTCTTC.

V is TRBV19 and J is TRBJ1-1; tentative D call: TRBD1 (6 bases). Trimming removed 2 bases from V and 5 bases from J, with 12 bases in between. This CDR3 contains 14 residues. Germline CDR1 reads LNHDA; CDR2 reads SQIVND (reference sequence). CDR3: CASSITGMGTEAFF. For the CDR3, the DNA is TGTGCCAGTAGTATAACAGGGATGGGGACTGAAGCTTTCTTT.

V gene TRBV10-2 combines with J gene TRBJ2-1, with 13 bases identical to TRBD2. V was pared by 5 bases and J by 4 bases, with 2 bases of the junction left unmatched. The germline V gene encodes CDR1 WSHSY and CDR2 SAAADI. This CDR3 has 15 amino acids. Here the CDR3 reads CASSRTSGGYNEQFF. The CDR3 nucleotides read TGCGCCAGCAGTCGGACTAGCGGGGGATACAATGAGCAGTTCTTC.

In DNA form, the CDR3 reads TGTGCCAGCAGCGTCCGGACTAGCGGCACAGATACGCAGTATTTT. This codes for CASSVRTSGTDTQYF. The chain links TRBV9 to TRBJ2-3, with 9 bases matching TRBD2. V trimming: 2 bases; J trimming: 1 base; junction bases outside the gene matches: 2. Germline CDR1 reads SGDLS; CDR2 reads YYNGEE. This CDR3 region has 15 residues.

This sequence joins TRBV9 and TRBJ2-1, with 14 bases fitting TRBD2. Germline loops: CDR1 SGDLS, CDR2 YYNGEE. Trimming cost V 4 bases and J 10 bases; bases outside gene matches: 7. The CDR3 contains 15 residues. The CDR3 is CASSPRTSGGREQFF. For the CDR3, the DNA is TGTGCCAGCAGCCCTCGGACTAGCGGGGGGAGGGAGCAGTTCTTC.

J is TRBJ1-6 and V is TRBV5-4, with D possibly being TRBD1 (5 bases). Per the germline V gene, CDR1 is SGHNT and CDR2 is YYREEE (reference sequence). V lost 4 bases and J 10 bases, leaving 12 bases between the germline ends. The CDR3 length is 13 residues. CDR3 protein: CASSPGGGSPLHF. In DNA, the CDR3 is TGTGCCAGCAGCCCGGGGGGTGGATCACCCCTCCACTTT.

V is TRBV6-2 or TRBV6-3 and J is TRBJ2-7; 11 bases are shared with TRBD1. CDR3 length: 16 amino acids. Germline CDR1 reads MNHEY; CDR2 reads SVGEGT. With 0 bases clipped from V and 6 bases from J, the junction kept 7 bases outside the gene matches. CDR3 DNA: TGTGCCAGCAGTTACTCGAGCCGGACAGGGGGCGGCGAGCAGTACTTC. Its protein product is CASSYSSRTGGGEQYF.

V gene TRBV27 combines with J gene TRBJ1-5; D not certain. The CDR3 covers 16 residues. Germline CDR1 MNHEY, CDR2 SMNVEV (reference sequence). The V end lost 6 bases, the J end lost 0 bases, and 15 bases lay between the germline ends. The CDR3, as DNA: TGTGCCAGCAGCCCGTTTATGGACTATAGCAATCAGCCCCAGCATTTT. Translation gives CASSPFMDYSNQPQHF.